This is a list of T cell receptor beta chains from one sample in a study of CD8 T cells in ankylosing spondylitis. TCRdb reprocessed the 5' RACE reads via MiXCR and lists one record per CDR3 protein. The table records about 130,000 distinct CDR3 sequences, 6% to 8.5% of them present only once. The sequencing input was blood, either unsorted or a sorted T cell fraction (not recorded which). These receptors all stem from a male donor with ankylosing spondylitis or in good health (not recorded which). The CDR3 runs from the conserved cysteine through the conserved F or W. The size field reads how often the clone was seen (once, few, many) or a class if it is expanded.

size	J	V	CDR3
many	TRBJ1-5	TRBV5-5	CASSQGQGVNQPQHF
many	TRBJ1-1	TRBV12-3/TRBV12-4	CASSPQDREAFF
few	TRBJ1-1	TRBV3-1	CASSYLSGFTEAFF
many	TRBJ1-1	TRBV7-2	CASSLGGGRGTEAFF
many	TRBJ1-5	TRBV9	CASSPGTENQPQHF
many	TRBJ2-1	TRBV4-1	CASSPGPAADEQFF
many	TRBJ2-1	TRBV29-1	CSVEWVRLNEQFF
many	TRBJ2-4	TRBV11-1	CASSLWGTGLGPKNIQYF
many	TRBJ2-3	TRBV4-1	CASSQDLTSAGDLPTDTQYF
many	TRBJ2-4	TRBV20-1	CSGVRGLAKNIQYF
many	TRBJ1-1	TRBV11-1	CASSPDGGTEAFF
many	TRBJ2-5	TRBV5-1	CASSRGSGGSETQYF
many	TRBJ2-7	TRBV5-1	CASSLTGGIKEQYF
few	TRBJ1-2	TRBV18	CASSGTEANYGYTF
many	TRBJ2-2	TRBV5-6	CASSSGLAGGTNTGELFF
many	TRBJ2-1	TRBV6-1	CASTKTSGPYNEQFF